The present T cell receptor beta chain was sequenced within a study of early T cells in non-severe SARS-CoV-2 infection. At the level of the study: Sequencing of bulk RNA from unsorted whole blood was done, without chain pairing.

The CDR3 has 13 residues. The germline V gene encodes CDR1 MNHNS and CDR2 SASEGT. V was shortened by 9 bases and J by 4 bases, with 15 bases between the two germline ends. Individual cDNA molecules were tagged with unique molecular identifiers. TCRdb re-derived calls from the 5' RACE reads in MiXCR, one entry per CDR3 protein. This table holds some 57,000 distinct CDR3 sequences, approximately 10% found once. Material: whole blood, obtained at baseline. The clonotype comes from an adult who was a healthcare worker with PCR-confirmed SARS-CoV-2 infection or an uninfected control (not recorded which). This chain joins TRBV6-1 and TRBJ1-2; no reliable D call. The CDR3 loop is CASGGPFRYGYTF. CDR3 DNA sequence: TGTGCCAGTGGAGGGCCTTTCCGCTATGGCTACACCTTC.